The source of this TCR beta chain is a study of T cells in Graves' hyperthyroidism and ophthalmopathy. Study results and caveats: Clonotypes that were expanded in thyroid above 0.001 mostly appeared in blood too.

The CDR3 extends over 16 amino acids. Germline V gene data show CDR1 as KGHSH and CDR2 as LQKENI. The ends lost 3 bases at V and 4 bases at J; junction bases unmatched: 9. PBMCs came from 10 ml fresh peripheral blood. This clonotype was picked up many times. Its antigen is unknown. Regions amplified from RNA transcripts were the TCR beta CDR3 regions. With the HTBI primer set, the TCR CDR3 went through a first round of RT-PCR. TCRdb analysed the multiplex PCR reads with MiXCR anew, one entry per CDR3 protein. The sample holds under 800,000 distinct CDR3 sequences, approximately 15% seen once. Sample: blood. The rearrangement uses TRBV18 and TRBJ2-7, with 10 bases aligning to TRBD2. This sequence originates from a woman under 30 with Graves' hyperthyroidism. CDR3: CASSPAASGGYYEQYF. The CDR3 DNA reads TGTGCCAGCTCACCTGCGGCTAGCGGGGGATATTACGAGCAGTACTTC.